This T cell receptor beta chain appears in the sequencing data of a study of blood T cells in healthy people across ages. With a J-beta primer mix and a sample-barcoded 5' primer, a second PCR ran 7 to 11 cycles. TCRdb ran MiXCR on the 5' RACE reads and lists one entry per CDR3 protein. The sample records around 990,000 distinct CDR3 sequences, about 25% being singletons. V lost 0 bases, J lost 5 bases, and 10 bases stayed unmatched. The CDR3 sequence is 17 residues long. The germline V gene encodes CDR1 SGHRS and CDR2 YFSETQ. The sample was also reused in another study, on T cells of mothers and their children. That source reports: Reads obtained per mother exceeded 8.5 million TCR beta CDR3 reads, with approximately 3 million obtained per child.

Sequencing input: blood. This TCR came from a girl aged 2-15 years in good health. The rearrangement links TRBV5-1 to TRBJ2-5, with TRBD1 matching 10 bases. The DNA of the CDR3 is TGCGCCAGCAGCTTGGAACCAGACAGGGGGCTGGGGGAGACCCAGTACTTC. Amino acids: CASSLEPDRGLGETQYF.